The following is a TCR beta chain sequence with its context. The antigen is undetermined. Germline V gives CDR1 SGHRS, CDR2 YFSETQ. V lost 4 bases to trimming and J lost 7 bases, with 26 bases between them. The CDR3 covers 18 residues. cDNA libraries for TCR beta contained unique molecular identifiers. Each sample of roughly 0.9 to 11 million input T cells yielded roughly 500,000 cDNA molecules, so each molecule approximated one T cell. MiXCR, applied by TCRdb to the PCR reads, yields one record per CDR3 protein. The data hold approximately 770,000 distinct CDR3 sequences, with about 43% observed a single time. This record belongs to a study of post-analysis software for immune sequencing data. Study-level information: Recorded disease courses covered relapsing-remitting, secondary progressive and progressive-relapsing multiple sclerosis. Some patients had no subtype annotation. Whole-study results and caveats: About five TRBV segments (TRBV5-6, TRBV5-1 and TRBV20-1 among them) occurred more frequently in patients than in controls. In multiple sclerosis, normalized Chao1 diversity was significantly below that of controls. When the samples were clustered directly with F measure, those that had been prepared in the same batch showed strong co-clustering.

The V call is TRBV5-1, the J call TRBJ2-2; D is perhaps TRBD1 or TRBD2 (5 bases each). The TCR originated in a girl between 10 and 17 years old with multiple sclerosis. The sequenced sample was blood. The CDR3 DNA is TGCGCCAGCAGCGTCTTCGGGGACGATATCGGAATGGACGGGGAGCTGTTTTTT. It yields the protein CASSVFGDDIGMDGELFF.